The rows below give T cell receptor beta chains drawn from one sample of a study of PD-1 blockade in classical Hodgkin lymphoma. Here immunoSEQ multiplex PCR was the method, and the copy in TCRdb shows in-frame clones only, minus some. Altogether about 41,000 clones are present, 65% to 70% being singletons, with the ten largest covering roughly 3%. Sequencing used peripheral blood mononuclear cells (PBMCs), obtained before the fourth cycle of nivolumab. Receptors were obtained from a human donor with classical Hodgkin lymphoma. CDR3s include the opening cysteine and the closing phenylalanine or tryptophan. Each record gives: V gene, J gene, D gene, clone size, CDR3 protein, CDR3 DNA. A D gene is named only where the DNA matches it firmly. Size is stated for part of the rows, as once, few or many counts, or as a class when the clone is expanded.

TRBV5-4	TRBJ2-2	TRBD2	-	CASSLSTGGLITGELFF	TGTGCCAGCAGCTTGTCAACGGGGGGGCTTATCACCGGGGAGCTGTTTTTT
TRBV7-9	TRBJ2-1	TRBD1	-	CASSPQTGVNEQFF	TGTGCCAGCAGCCCCCAGACAGGGGTAAATGAGCAGTTCTTC
TRBV7-9	TRBJ1-1	-	-	CASSLDVYTEAFF	TGTGCCAGCAGCTTAGACGTTTACACTGAAGCTTTCTTT
TRBV6-5	TRBJ2-7	-	few	CASSYHPQGMTYEQYF	TGTGCCAGCAGTTACCACCCACAGGGAATGACCTACGAGCAGTACTTC
TRBV9	TRBJ1-2	-	-	CASSEAYRGGYGYTF	TGTGCCAGCAGCGAAGCTTACAGAGGAGGATATGGCTACACCTTC
TRBV6-6	TRBJ2-7	TRBD2	-	CASSPWTSGAYEQYF	TGTGCCAGCAGCCCCTGGACTAGCGGGGCCTACGAGCAGTACTTC
TRBV4-2	TRBJ1-1	-	-	CASSQDWGAGTEAFF	TGTGCCAGCAGCCAAGATTGGGGCGCGGGTACTGAAGCTTTCTTT
TRBV7-9	TRBJ2-2	-	-	CASSSWTMRSGELFF	TGTGCCAGCAGCTCCTGGACAATGAGGTCCGGGGAGCTGTTTTTT
TRBV6-5	TRBJ2-5	TRBD1	-	CASSSTLGQVKETQYF	TGTGCCAGCAGTTCTACCCTGGGACAGGTTAAAGAGACCCAGTACTTC
TRBV19	TRBJ1-1	-	-	CASRQSEMNTEAFF	TGTGCCAGTAGACAATCAGAAATGAACACTGAAGCTTTCTTT
TRBV6-5	TRBJ1-2	TRBD1	-	CASGQEGPFDGYTF	TGTGCCAGCGGACAGGAAGGCCCTTTTGATGGCTACACCTTC
TRBV4-1	TRBJ2-1	-	-	CASSQPGTREQFF	TGCGCCAGCAGCCAACCTGGGACCCGCGAGCAGTTCTTC
TRBV30	TRBJ2-3	-	-	CAYEGGAEEADTQYF	TGTGCCTATGAGGGGGGGGCCGAAGAGGCAGATACGCAGTATTTT
TRBV9	TRBJ2-7	TRBD1	few	CASSAGTGGYEQYF	TGTGCCAGCAGCGCCGGGACAGGGGGCTACGAGCAGTACTTC